This TCR beta chain was identified in a study of blood T cell repertoires in COVID-19 (dated by TCRdb to 2018 to 2021). Study-wide context: The collaborator samples originated in the United States, Italy and Spain and spanned the acute and convalescent phases of COVID-19. The prospective study material was composed of cDNA or gDNA derived from T cells, B-cell-depleted T cells, or PBMCs. Subjects who had been exposed to COVID-19, were actively infected with it, or had recovered from it provided the deeply sampled blood TCRbeta repertoires that made up the dataset. The repertoires were released in a freely available public database intended as a resource for research on the immune response to SARS-CoV-2. Samples came from the ongoing ImmuneRACE study (first 160 participants) plus 1,254 subjects from 6 global collaborators. Sample metadata almost always included a de-identified subject ID, COVID-19 status, age in years and sex. Where available, HLA class I and class II types were obtained from metadata supplied by the sample provider rather than from assay-based typing.

Collaborating institutions collected whole blood in K2EDTA tubes following their own protocols. For TCRbeta analysis, collaborator samples were shipped as frozen whole blood, as isolated PBMCs, or as DNA extracted from either sample type. What the work shows at the level of the full study, not this receptor alone: The amount of clinical and demographic metadata varied by source and participant and was provided uncurated.

TCRbeta CDR3 regions were amplified from genomic DNA using the immunoSEQ Assay, a bias-controlled multiplex PCR. In the authors' own workflow: Nucleated cell counts per sample were estimated from amplification of reference gene primers within the assay. To quantify the absolute abundance of each unique TCRbeta CDR3 rearrangement, sequence reads were collapsed and filtered. For each sample, productive Simpson clonality was calculated as the square root of Simpson's diversity index over productive rearrangements. Here the immuneACCESS table is served through TCRdb, limited to in-frame sequences with V and J called. Missing clones are a known gap in these copies; in checked studies unresolved V genes cover under half, and the rest lacks a known reason. V and J calls and clone size come straight from that table; D and trimming were deduced from the DNA. The sample table records fewer than 90,000 clones; approximately 80% of these occur just once. The top ten hold 8.5% to 14% of the sample.

This clone is a singleton in its sample. Its cognate antigen has yet to be identified. No base qualities exist here, and no much larger clone lies one base off it. CDR1 KGHDR and CDR2 SFDVKD are derived from the germline V gene. The CDR3, from cysteine to phenylalanine, totals 14 residues. Only the CDR3 portion is preserved as DNA: 42 bases, with reading frame beginning at the first base. A distance of 11 bases separates the germline ends of V and J, which lose 4 bases and 3 bases respectively. What was sequenced was peripheral blood. The V and J segments used are TRBV24-1 and TRBJ1-2; the D segment could be TRBD1, given 5 matching bases. This receptor was identified in a man aged 45 to 65 with acute or convalescent COVID-19. The nucleotides read TGTGCCACCAGTGACCAGGGTGGGCACTATGGCTACACCTTC. This translates into CATSDQGGHYGYTF.